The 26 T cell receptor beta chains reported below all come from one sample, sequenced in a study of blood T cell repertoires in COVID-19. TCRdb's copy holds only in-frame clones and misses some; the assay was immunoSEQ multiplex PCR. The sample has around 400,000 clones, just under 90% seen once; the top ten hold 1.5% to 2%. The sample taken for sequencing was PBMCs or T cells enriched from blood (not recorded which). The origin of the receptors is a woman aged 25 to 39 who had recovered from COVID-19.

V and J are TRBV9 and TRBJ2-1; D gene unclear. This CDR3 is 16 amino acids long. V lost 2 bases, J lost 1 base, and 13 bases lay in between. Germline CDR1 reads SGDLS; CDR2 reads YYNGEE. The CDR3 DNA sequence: TGTGCCAGCAGCGTGAGGAGTGGTGTTTCCTACAATGAGCAGTTCTTC. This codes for CASSVRSGVSYNEQFF.

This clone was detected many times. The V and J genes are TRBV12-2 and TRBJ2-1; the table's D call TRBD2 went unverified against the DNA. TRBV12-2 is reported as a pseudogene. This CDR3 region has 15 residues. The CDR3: CASRRLAGAGNEQFF. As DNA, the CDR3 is TGTGCAAGTCGCCGATTAGCGGGGGCGGGAAATGAGCAGTTCTTC.

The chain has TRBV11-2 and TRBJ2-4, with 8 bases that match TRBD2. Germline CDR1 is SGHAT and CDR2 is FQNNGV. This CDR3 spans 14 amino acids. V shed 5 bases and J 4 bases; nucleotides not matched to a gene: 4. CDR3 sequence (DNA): TGTGCCAGCAGCACGACTAGCGCAAAAAACATTCAGTACTTC. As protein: CASSTTSAKNIQYF.

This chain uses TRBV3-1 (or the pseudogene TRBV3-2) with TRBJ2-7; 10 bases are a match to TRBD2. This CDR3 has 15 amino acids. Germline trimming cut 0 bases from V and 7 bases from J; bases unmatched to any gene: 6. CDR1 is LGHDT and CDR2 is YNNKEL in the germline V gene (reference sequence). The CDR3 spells CASSQDRASGSEQYF. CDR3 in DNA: TGTGCCAGCAGCCAAGATAGGGCTAGCGGGAGTGAGCAGTACTTC.

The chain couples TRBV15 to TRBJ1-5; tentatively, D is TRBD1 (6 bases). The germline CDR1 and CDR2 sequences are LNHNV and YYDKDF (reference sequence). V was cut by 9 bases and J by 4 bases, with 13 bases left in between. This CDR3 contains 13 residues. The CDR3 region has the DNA TGTGCCACTTCCCGGGGGGCGAATCAGCCCCAGCATTTT. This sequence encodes CATSRGANQPQHF.

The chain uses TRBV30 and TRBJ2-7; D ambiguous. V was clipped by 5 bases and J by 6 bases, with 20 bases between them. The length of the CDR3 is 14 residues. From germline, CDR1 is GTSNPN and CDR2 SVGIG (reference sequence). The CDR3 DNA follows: TGTGCCTGGGACCGGCCCCTTCAAAGGAGCGAGCAGTACTTC. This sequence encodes CAWDRPLQRSEQYF. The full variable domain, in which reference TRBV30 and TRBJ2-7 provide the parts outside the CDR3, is SQTIHQWPATLVQPVGSPLSLECTVEGTSNPNLYWYRQAAGRGLQLLFYSVGIGQISSEVPQNLSASRPQDRQFILSSKKLLLSDSGFYLCAWDRPLQRSEQYFGPGTRLTVT.

CDR3 DNA: TGTGCCAGCAGTGGGACTAGGGTCTCCTACGAGCAGTACTTC. It encodes CASSGTRVSYEQYF. This sequence joins TRBV27 and TRBJ2-7, with 8 nucleotides matching TRBD2. Germline V gene sequence: CDR1 MNHEY, CDR2 SMNVEV (reference sequence). The V segment lost 5 bases and the J segment 0 bases; nucleotides outside the gene matches: 3. This CDR3 comprises 14 residues.

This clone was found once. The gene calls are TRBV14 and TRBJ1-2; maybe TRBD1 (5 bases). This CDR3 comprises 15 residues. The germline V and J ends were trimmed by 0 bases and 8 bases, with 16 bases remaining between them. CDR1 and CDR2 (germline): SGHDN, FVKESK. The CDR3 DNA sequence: TGTGCCAGCAGCCAAGAAACCGGCGGGGGGATAGGCTACACCTTC. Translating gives CASSQETGGGIGYTF. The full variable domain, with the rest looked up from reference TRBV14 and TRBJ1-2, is EAGVTQFPSHSVIEKGQTVTLRCDPISGHDNLYWYRRVMGKEIKFLLHFVKESKQDESGMPNNRFLAERTGGTYSTLKVQPAELEDSGVYFCASSQETGGGIGYTFGSGTRLTVV.

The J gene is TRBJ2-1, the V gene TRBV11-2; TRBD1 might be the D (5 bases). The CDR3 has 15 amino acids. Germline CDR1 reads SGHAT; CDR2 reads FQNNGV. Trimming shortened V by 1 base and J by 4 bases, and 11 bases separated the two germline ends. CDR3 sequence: CASSLGQGLYNEQFF. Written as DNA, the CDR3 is TGTGCCAGCAGCTTAGGGCAGGGCCTTTACAATGAGCAGTTCTTC.

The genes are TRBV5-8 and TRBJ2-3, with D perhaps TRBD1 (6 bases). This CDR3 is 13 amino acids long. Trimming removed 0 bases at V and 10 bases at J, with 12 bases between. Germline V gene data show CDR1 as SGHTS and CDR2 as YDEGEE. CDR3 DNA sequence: TGTGCCAGCAGCTTGGTTCAGGGGCTCGCGCAGTATTTT. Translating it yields CASSLVQGLAQYF.

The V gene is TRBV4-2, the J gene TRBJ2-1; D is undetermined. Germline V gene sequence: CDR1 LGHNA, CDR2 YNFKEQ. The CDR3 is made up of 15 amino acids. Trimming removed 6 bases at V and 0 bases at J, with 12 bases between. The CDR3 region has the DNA TGTGCCAGCAGACTCGCAGGCCTCTCCTACAATGAGCAGTTCTTC. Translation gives CASRLAGLSYNEQFF.

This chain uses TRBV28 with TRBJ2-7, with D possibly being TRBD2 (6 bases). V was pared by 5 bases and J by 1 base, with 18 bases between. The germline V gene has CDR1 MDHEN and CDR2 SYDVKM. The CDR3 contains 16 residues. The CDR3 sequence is CASSMDYTSRSYEQYF. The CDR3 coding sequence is TGTGCCAGCAGTATGGACTATACTAGCAGATCCTACGAGCAGTACTTC.

CDR3 protein: CASSSRDFSTDTQYF. The CDR3, as DNA: TGTGCCAGCAGCTCCAGGGACTTTAGCACAGATACGCAGTATTTT. The chain couples TRBV7-3 to TRBJ2-3; tentative D call: TRBD2 (6 bases). The germline CDR1 and CDR2 sequences are SGHTA and FQGTGA. V was cut by 4 bases and J by 0 bases, with 11 bases left in between. CDR3 size: 15 residues.

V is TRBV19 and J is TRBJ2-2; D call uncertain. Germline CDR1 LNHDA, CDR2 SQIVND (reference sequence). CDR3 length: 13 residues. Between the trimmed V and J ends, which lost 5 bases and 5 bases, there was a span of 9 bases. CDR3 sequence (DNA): TGTGCCAGTAGTGCCTATCGGACCGGGGAGCTGTTTTTT. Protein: CASSAYRTGELFF.

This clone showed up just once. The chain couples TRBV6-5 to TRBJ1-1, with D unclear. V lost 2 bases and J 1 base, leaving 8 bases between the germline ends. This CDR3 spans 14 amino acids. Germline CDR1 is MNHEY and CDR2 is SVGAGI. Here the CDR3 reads CASSYGGSNTEAFF. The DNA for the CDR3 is TGTGCCAGCAGTTACGGTGGCTCGAACACTGAAGCTTTCTTT.

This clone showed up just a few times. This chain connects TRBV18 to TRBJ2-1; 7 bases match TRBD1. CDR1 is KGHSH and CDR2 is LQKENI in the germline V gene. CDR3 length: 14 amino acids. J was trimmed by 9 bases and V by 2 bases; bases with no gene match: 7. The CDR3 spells CASSPGTDKFEQFF. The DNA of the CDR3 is TGTGCCAGCTCACCAGGGACAGACAAATTTGAGCAGTTCTTC.

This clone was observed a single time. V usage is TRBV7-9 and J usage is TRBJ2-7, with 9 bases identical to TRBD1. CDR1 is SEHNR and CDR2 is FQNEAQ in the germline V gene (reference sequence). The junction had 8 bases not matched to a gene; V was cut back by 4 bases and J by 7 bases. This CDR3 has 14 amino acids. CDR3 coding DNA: TGTGCCAGCAGCTCCACACAGGGGGCCGGAGAGCAGTACTTC. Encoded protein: CASSSTQGAGEQYF.

CDR3 in amino acids: CASILTGVTEAFF. CDR3 in DNA: TGTGCCAGCATCTTGACAGGGGTCACTGAAGCTTTCTTT. The chain is built from TRBV2 and TRBJ1-1, with 8 nucleotides matching TRBD1. The CDR3 is 13 residues long. The germline gives CDR1 SNHLY, CDR2 FYNNEI. The ends lost 7 bases at V and 4 bases at J; junction bases unmatched: 5.

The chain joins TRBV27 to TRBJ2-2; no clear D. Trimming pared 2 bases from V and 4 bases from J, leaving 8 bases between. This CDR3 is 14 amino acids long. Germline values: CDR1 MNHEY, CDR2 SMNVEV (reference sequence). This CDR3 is CASSLTVGTGELFF. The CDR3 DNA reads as TGTGCCAGCAGTTTAACAGTAGGCACCGGGGAGCTGTTTTTT.

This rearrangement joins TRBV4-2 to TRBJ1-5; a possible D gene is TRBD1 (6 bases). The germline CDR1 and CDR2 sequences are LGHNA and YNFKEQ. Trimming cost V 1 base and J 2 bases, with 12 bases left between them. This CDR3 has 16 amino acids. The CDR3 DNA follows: TGTGCCAGCAGCCAAGGAGGGGGTCGGCGCAATCAGCCCCAGCATTTT. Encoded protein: CASSQGGGRRNQPQHF.

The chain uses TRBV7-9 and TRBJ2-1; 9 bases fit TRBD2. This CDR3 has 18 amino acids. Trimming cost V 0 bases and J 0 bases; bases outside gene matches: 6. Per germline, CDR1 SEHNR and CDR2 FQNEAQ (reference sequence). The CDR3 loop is CASSLARGGLSSYNEQFF. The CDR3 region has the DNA TGTGCCAGCAGCTTAGCGCGGGGGGGTTTAAGCTCCTACAATGAGCAGTTCTTC.

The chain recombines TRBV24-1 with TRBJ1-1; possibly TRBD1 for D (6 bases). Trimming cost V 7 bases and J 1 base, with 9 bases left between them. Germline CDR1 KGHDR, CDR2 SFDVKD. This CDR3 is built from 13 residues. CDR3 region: CATRDRSNTEAFF. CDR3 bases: TGTGCCACCAGGGACAGATCGAACACTGAAGCTTTCTTT.

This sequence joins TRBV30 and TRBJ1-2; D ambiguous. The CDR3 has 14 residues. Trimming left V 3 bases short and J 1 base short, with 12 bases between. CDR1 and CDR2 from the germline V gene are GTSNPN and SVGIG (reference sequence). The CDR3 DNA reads TGTGCCTGGAGGAGGACGGGAATTAACTATGGCTACACCTTC. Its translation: CAWRRTGINYGYTF.

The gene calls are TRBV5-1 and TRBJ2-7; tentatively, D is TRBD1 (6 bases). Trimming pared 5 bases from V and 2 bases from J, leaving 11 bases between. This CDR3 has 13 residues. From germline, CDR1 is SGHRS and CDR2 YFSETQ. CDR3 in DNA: TGCGCCAGCAGATCAGGGGCTGCCTACGAGCAGTACTTC. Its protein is CASRSGAAYEQYF.

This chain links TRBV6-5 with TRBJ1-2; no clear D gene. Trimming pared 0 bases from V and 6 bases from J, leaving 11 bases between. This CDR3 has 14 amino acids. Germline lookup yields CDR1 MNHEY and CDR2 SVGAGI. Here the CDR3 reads CASSYSVEGNGYTF. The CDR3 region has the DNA TGTGCCAGCAGTTACTCGGTCGAGGGAAATGGCTACACCTTC.

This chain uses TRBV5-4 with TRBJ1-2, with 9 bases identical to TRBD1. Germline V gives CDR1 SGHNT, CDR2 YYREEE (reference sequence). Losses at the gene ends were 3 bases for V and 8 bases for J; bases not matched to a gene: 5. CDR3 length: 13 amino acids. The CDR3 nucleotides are TGTGCCAGCAGCTCGGGACAGGGTAAAGGCTACACCTTC. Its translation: CASSSGQGKGYTF.